The clone carrying this T cell receptor beta chain occurred a few times. Antigen unknown. Using its own MiXCR run on the RT-PCR reads, TCRdb lists one record per CDR3 protein. The table lists under 500,000 distinct CDR3 sequences, 9.5% to 12% of them singletons. V shed 6 bases and J shed 2 bases, with 17 bases lying between them. This CDR3 is built from 15 residues. In germline, CDR1 is MNHNS, CDR2 SASEGT. The data are from a study of response to subunit inactivated influenza vaccine. General study points: The authors offered the suggestion that each seasonal influenza vaccination recruits few new T cells.

The TCR was taken from a middle-aged man who received an inactivated influenza vaccine. This sequence joins TRBV6-1 and TRBJ2-7; no firm D call. This sample comprised PBMCs from blood, obtained about 40 days after vaccination. Here the CDR3 DNA reads TGTGCCAGCAGCCCCGATTTGGTCAGTCCCTACGAGCAGTACTTC. Translated, it gives CASSPDLVSPYEQYF.